This T cell receptor beta chain was profiled in a study of T cell responses to AZD1222 COVID-19 vaccine. As concerns this clone: The antigen is undetermined.

The germline V and J ends were trimmed by 0 bases and 7 bases, with 19 bases remaining between them. The germline V gene has CDR1 GTSNPN and CDR2 SVGIG (reference sequence). This CDR3 has 17 residues. Study-level results: Baseline serology detected seropositivity in only five or six AZD1222 recipients. The study sampled repertoires only after the peak T cell response. Clonal diversity may have been underestimated in mostly white British donors.

This table comes from immunoSEQ multiplex PCR, and its TCRdb copy is limited to in-frame clones, with some not included. In the table there are roughly 120,000 clones, 75% to 90% of which are singletons. Sequenced here: peripheral blood, sampled 28 days after the second AZD1222 dose. The chain has TRBV30 and TRBJ1-6; weak D call: TRBD1 (5 bases). The sequence was obtained from an adult who received the AZD1222 COVID-19 vaccine. CDR3 nucleotides: TGTGCCTGGAGTGTACTCGGGCGTAGGGGCTTAAATTCACCCCTCCACTTT. Its translation: CAWSVLGRRGLNSPLHF. The entire variable domain, with the rest obtained from reference TRBV30 and TRBJ1-6, is as follows: SQTIHQWPATLVQPVGSPLSLECTVEGTSNPNLYWYRQAAGRGLQLLFYSVGIGQISSEVPQNLSASRPQDRQFILSSKKLLLSDSGFYLCAWSVLGRRGLNSPLHFGNGTRLTVT.